The following is a T cell receptor (beta chain) sequence with its context. These data originate in a study of CD8 T cells in Susac syndrome. For the study at large: When blood was drawn, the patients with Susac syndrome were therapy-naive, on corticosteroids, or on intravenous immunoglobulin alone.

RNA totalling roughly 0.45 to 1 ug underwent reverse transcription with random hexamers. One entry per CDR3 protein, called by TCRdb with MiXCR from the immunoSEQ multiplex PCR reads. The sample records 100,000 to 150,000 distinct CDR3 sequences, roughly 95% being singletons. Germline V gene lookup returns CDR1 MGHRA and CDR2 YSYEKL. The CDR3 totals 15 residues. After removal of 5 bases from V and 7 bases from J, the junction contained 10 bases not matched to a gene. The sample consisted of CD4+ T cells from PBMCs. V gene TRBV4-1 combines with J gene TRBJ1-2, with 10 bases that match TRBD1. This clonotype was obtained from a human donor with Susac syndrome. CDR3 DNA sequence: TGCGCCAGCAGCTCTCAAGGGACAGGGGTATCTGGCTACACCTTC. Amino acid sequence: CASSSQGTGVSGYTF.